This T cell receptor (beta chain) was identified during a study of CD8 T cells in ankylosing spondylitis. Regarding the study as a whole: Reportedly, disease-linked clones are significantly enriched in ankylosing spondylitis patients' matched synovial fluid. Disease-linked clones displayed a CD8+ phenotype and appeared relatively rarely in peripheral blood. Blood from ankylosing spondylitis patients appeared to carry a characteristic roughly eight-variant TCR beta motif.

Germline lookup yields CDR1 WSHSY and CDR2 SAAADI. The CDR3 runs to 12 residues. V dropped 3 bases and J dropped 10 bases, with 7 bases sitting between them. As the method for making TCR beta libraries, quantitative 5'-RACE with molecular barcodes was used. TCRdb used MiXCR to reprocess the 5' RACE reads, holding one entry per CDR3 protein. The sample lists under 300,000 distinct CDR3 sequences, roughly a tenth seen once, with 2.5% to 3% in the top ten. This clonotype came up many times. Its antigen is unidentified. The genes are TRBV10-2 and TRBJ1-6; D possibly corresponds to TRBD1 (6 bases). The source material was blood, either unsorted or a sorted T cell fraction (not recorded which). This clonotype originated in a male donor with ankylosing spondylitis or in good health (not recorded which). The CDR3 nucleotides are TGCGCCAGCAGTGAAGGGGGATCACCCCTCCACTTT. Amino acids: CASSEGGSPLHF.